Here is one T cell receptor (beta chain) with its context. The data derive from a study of control samples from healthy donors and cancer patients. Clones were read by immunoSEQ multiplex PCR, and TCRdb kept only the in-frame ones, dropping some. This sample's clone table lists about 190,000 clones. Trimming shortened V by 0 bases and J by 2 bases, and 11 bases separated the two germline ends. The CDR3 loop spans 15 amino acids. Germline V gene sequence: CDR1 SGHRS, CDR2 YFSETQ. Input material: blood. The clonotype originates from a woman between 25 and 40 years old in good health. The chain is built from TRBV5-1 and TRBJ2-5; D gene unclear. This CDR3 is CASSLGNSRQETQYF. The CDR3 region has the DNA TGCGCCAGCAGCTTGGGGAACTCGCGGCAAGAGACCCAGTACTTC.